This T cell receptor beta chain is drawn from a study of blood T cell repertoires in COVID-19. Study-level background: PBMCs, B-cell-depleted T cells, or T cells provided the cDNA or gDNA that made up the material.

Produced via immunoSEQ multiplex PCR; TCRdb's table is partial and in-frame only. The sample holds around 470,000 clones; approximately 92% are singletons and the top ten take around 0.95%. Seattle enrolled patients during active infection and tracked them longitudinally. With 4 bases clipped from V and 4 bases from J, the junction kept 6 bases outside the gene matches. The germline V gene has CDR1 KGHDR and CDR2 SFDVKD. The CDR3 is made up of 15 amino acids. The receptor comes from a man aged 18 to 29 with COVID-19, enrolled during active disease. This chain uses TRBV24-1 with TRBJ2-1; 7 bases align to TRBD2. Specimen: peripheral blood. The chain's CDR3 is CATSESSGTYNEQFF. The CDR3 bases are TGTGCCACCAGTGAGTCTAGCGGAACTTACAATGAGCAGTTCTTC.